Listed here is a single T cell receptor beta chain. Its antigen is undetermined. Time point indicated: pretreatment peripheral blood. Into every PCR, synthetic TCR analog templates were spiked. Using immunoSEQ multiplex PCR, the repertoire was profiled, and TCRdb retains in-frame clones only, with some absent. Of more than 35,000 clones listed, roughly 90% are singletons. The data were obtained in a study of PD-L1 blockade in urothelial cancer. Overall study: At 3 weeks after treatment start (second dose) and again at 6 weeks, blood was analyzed. General study points: When pretreatment blood TCR clonality was below the median, it predicted better survival.

V was pared by 5 bases and J by 3 bases, with 5 bases of the junction left unmatched. Germline V gives CDR1 MDHEN, CDR2 SYDVKM. The CDR3 runs 15 residues. The input for sequencing was PBMCs, taken around atezolizumab (anti-PD-L1) treatment. The chain employs TRBV28 and TRBJ2-7, with 12 bases that match TRBD2. The TCR comes from a woman aged 55-69 years with urothelial cancer. The CDR3 reads CASSPLAGGSYEQYF. The CDR3 nucleotides are TGTGCCAGCAGTCCCCTAGCGGGAGGGAGCTACGAGCAGTACTTC.